The clone carrying this TCR beta chain was found a few times. Antigen: not known. This sample was taken from a study of T cell responses to AZD1222 COVID-19 vaccine. This CDR3 region has 16 residues. CDR1 is SGDLS, CDR2 YYNGEE, per germline. V shed 0 bases and J shed 3 bases, with 13 bases lying between them. TCRdb keeps only in-frame clones here, not all; method: immunoSEQ multiplex PCR. This table holds more than 85,000 clones, roughly nine tenths found once. Study-wide findings and caveats: The donor cohort was predominantly white British with a female majority, and clonal diversity may have been underestimated.

The sequence came from an adult in good health. Sequenced here: peripheral blood, sampled on day 0 of AZD1222 vaccination. The chain has TRBV9 and TRBJ1-3; possible D gene TRBD1, 5 bases. CDR3 in DNA: TGTGCCAGCAGCGTAGATATAGGGGTCGGTGGAAACACCATATATTTT. As protein: CASSVDIGVGGNTIYF.